These 11 T cell receptor beta chains were all obtained from the same sample, sequenced in a study of blood T cell repertoires in COVID-19 (dated by TCRdb to the early 2020s). The library was produced with the immunoSEQ multiplex PCR assay. Here the immuneACCESS table is served through TCRdb, limited to in-frame sequences with V and J called. Missing clones are a known gap in these copies; in checked studies unresolved V genes cover under half, and the rest lacks a known reason. For this sample there are tens of thousands of clones; around 90% appear just once. The ten largest clones take up about 3.6% of the sample. Sequencing input: peripheral blood. These receptors were obtained from a man aged 40-55 years with COVID-19, enrolled during active disease.

The chain links TRBV19 to TRBJ2-7; TRBD2 matches at 8 bases. Germline CDR1 reads LNHDA; CDR2 reads SQIVND (reference sequence). The CDR3 length is 15 residues. Unmatched junction bases numbered 12, after V lost 8 bases and J lost 3 bases. CDR3 sequence: CASGSGTATLYEQYF. In DNA, the CDR3 is TGTGCCAGTGGTAGCGGGACCGCTACCCTCTACGAGCAGTACTTC.

CDR3 coding DNA: TGCGCCAGCAGCTTGATGGGCGGGGGCCTTCAAGAGACCCAGTACTTC. Its translation is CASSLMGGGLQETQYF. J is TRBJ2-5 and V is TRBV5-1; the D gene is possibly TRBD2 (7 bases). V gave up 1 base and J gave up 2 bases, with 15 bases separating them. CDR1 and CDR2 from the germline V gene are SGHRS and YFSETQ. The CDR3 covers 16 residues.

V and J are TRBV7-9 and TRBJ2-7; 7 bases agree with TRBD1. The germline CDR1 and CDR2 sequences are SEHNR and FQNEAQ (reference sequence). This CDR3 is built from 17 residues. The V gene end was trimmed by 5 bases and the J gene end by 6 bases; junction bases not matched to a gene: 19. The CDR3 here is CASSPQVIRDRGLEQYF. The CDR3 bases are TGTGCCAGCAGCCCCCAAGTCATTCGGGACAGAGGCCTCGAGCAGTACTTC. Variable domain in full (rest from reference TRBV7-9 and TRBJ2-7): DTGVSQNPRHKITKRGQNVTFRCDPISEHNRLYWYRQTLGQGPEFLTYFQNEAQLEKSRLLSDRFSAERPKGSFSTLEIQRTEQGDSAMYLCASSPQVIRDRGLEQYFGPGTRLTVT.

This sequence joins TRBV5-1 and TRBJ2-2; a possible D gene is TRBD1 (6 bases). The CDR3 totals 14 residues. Germline V gene data show CDR1 as SGHRS and CDR2 as YFSETQ. The V gene lost 5 bases and the J gene lost 0 bases, with 8 bases spanning the gap. The CDR3 protein is CASRQGSNTGELFF. The CDR3 DNA reads as TGCGCCAGCAGGCAGGGGTCGAACACCGGGGAGCTGTTTTTT. Together with reference TRBV5-1 and TRBJ2-2, the CDR3 gives the full variable domain: KAGVTQTPRYLIKTRGQQVTLSCSPISGHRSVSWYQQTPGQGLQFLFEYFSETQRNKGNFPGRFSGRQFSNSRSEMNVSTLELGDSALYLCASRQGSNTGELFFGEGSRLTVL.

The rearrangement uses TRBV7-8 and TRBJ2-1, with D possibly being TRBD2 (7 bases). In germline, CDR1 is SGHVS, CDR2 FQNEAQ. The V gene lost 1 base and the J gene lost 9 bases, with 19 bases spanning the gap. The CDR3 covers 16 residues. The CDR3 region is CASSLEGGRAGSEQFF. CDR3 DNA sequence: TGTGCCAGCAGCTTAGAGGGGGGGAGGGCCGGTAGTGAGCAGTTCTTC.

This clone came up once. This chain links TRBV6-1 with TRBJ2-3, with 12 bases matching TRBD2. Germline loops: CDR1 MNHNS, CDR2 SASEGT. The V gene end was trimmed by 4 bases and the J gene end by 2 bases; junction bases not matched to a gene: 4. The CDR3 covers 16 residues. This CDR3 is CASSVSSGGATDTQYF. In DNA, the CDR3 is TGTGCCAGCAGTGTTTCTAGCGGGGGGGCCACAGATACGCAGTATTTT.

The chain employs TRBV14 and TRBJ2-5, with a possible D match to TRBD2 (6 bases). CDR3 length: 16 residues. CDR1 is SGHDN, CDR2 FVKESK, per germline. Deletions cut 1 base from V and 4 bases from J, with 16 bases between. As DNA, the CDR3 is TGTGCCAGCAGCCAAGGCATCTCTTGGAGGGGAGAGACCCAGTACTTC. It yields the protein CASSQGISWRGETQYF.

V usage is TRBV7-9 and J usage is TRBJ2-2; 7 bases match TRBD1. Germline CDR1 and CDR2: SEHNR and FQNEAQ (reference sequence). Trimming cost V 4 bases and J 7 bases; bases outside gene matches: 6. The CDR3 extends over 14 amino acids. CDR3 coding DNA: TGTGCCAGCAGCTCGACAGGGAATGGCGGGGAGCTGTTTTTT. This codes for CASSSTGNGGELFF. The full variable domain, completed using reference TRBV7-9 and TRBJ2-2, is DTGVSQNPRHKITKRGQNVTFRCDPISEHNRLYWYRQTLGQGPEFLTYFQNEAQLEKSRLLSDRFSAERPKGSFSTLEIQRTEQGDSAMYLCASSSTGNGGELFFGEGSRLTVL.

CDR3 sequence (DNA): TGCGCCAGCAGTTTTACAGGGGGAGGCACTGAAGCTTTCTTT. Translating gives CASSFTGGGTEAFF. The rearrangement links TRBV5-1 to TRBJ1-1, with 8 bases fitting TRBD1. CDR1 and CDR2 from the germline V gene are SGHRS and YFSETQ. The ends lost 5 bases at V and 4 bases at J; junction bases unmatched: 7. CDR3 size: 14 residues. Based on the CDR3 plus reference TRBV5-1 and TRBJ1-1, the full variable domain is KAGVTQTPRYLIKTRGQQVTLSCSPISGHRSVSWYQQTPGQGLQFLFEYFSETQRNKGNFPGRFSGRQFSNSRSEMNVSTLELGDSALYLCASSFTGGGTEAFFGQGTRLTVV.

For this clone: Just one base apart from a much larger clone, this may be a read error. The rearrangement links TRBV12-3 or TRBV12-4 to TRBJ2-1; D remains unclear. V was trimmed by 6 bases and J by 8 bases, leaving 8 bases between them. This CDR3 is built from 11 residues. CDR3 sequence: CASSHSHEQFF. CDR3 DNA: TGTGCCAGCAGCCATTCCCATGAGCAGTTCTTC.

This chain connects TRBV11-1 to TRBJ2-7; D remains unclear. CDR3 size: 15 residues. CDR1 and CDR2 (germline): SGHAT, FQDESV (reference sequence). V lost 1 base and J lost 0, with 10 bases in between. The CDR3 DNA follows: TGTGCCAGCAGCTTAGTACGGAGCTTCTCCTACGAGCAGTACTTC. The encoded protein is CASSLVRSFSYEQYF.